A selection of T cell receptor beta chains follows, all from one sample in a study of blood T cell repertoires in COVID-19. Data came from immunoSEQ multiplex PCR; TCRdb stores just in-frame clones and leaves some out. The repertoire holds around 250,000 clones, with more than 75% as singletons. Specimen: peripheral blood. The receptors shown here come from a woman in her sixties who had recovered from COVID-19. Each CDR3 is given with its conserved first and last residue. The order of the fields is CDR3 protein, clone size, J gene, V gene, CDR3 length. Expanded clones get a size class; other rows say once, few or many, or leave the size out.

CDR3 protein: CASSQGLPGETQYF; clone size: .; J gene: TRBJ2-5; V gene: TRBV19; CDR3 length: 14
CDR3 protein: CASSLVQAASPLHF; clone size: .; J gene: TRBJ1-6; V gene: TRBV5-1; CDR3 length: 14
CDR3 protein: CASSPVGGRGQPQHF; clone size: .; J gene: TRBJ1-5; V gene: TRBV7-2; CDR3 length: 15
CDR3 protein: CASSLAIAGAQASSYNEQFF; clone size: .; J gene: TRBJ2-1; V gene: TRBV5-1; CDR3 length: 20
CDR3 protein: CASSPRTRGTGNTGELFF; clone size: .; J gene: TRBJ2-2; V gene: TRBV11-3; CDR3 length: 18
CDR3 protein: CASSPRGHFYEQYF; clone size: .; J gene: TRBJ2-7; V gene: TRBV4-2; CDR3 length: 14
CDR3 protein: CASSSELSGNTIYF; clone size: .; J gene: TRBJ1-3; V gene: TRBV5-1; CDR3 length: 14
CDR3 protein: CASSDRDRGTYEQYF; clone size: few; J gene: TRBJ2-7; V gene: TRBV19; CDR3 length: 15
CDR3 protein: CSVGLTNYGYTF; clone size: once; J gene: TRBJ1-2; V gene: TRBV29-1; CDR3 length: 12
CDR3 protein: CASSGVAGYEQYF; clone size: few; J gene: TRBJ2-7; V gene: TRBV11-2; CDR3 length: 13
CDR3 protein: CASSPDRGGYGYTF; clone size: .; J gene: TRBJ1-2; V gene: TRBV7-9; CDR3 length: 14
CDR3 protein: CASSPPPGHEKLFF; clone size: .; J gene: TRBJ1-4; V gene: TRBV18; CDR3 length: 14
CDR3 protein: CASSPEMSGYEQYF; clone size: .; J gene: TRBJ2-7; V gene: TRBV18; CDR3 length: 14
CDR3 protein: CASSSSDTQYF; clone size: .; J gene: TRBJ2-3; V gene: TRBV11-2; CDR3 length: 11
CDR3 protein: CASRSMGGTGELFF; clone size: .; J gene: TRBJ2-2; V gene: TRBV6-5; CDR3 length: 14
CDR3 protein: CASSPTQIGGGSDEQFF; clone size: .; J gene: TRBJ2-1; V gene: TRBV18; CDR3 length: 17
CDR3 protein: CASSEQGTIPQHF; clone size: .; J gene: TRBJ1-5; V gene: TRBV6-1; CDR3 length: 13